Listed below are T cell receptor beta chains from one sample, sequenced in a study of blood T cell repertoires in COVID-19. Clones were read by immunoSEQ multiplex PCR, and TCRdb kept only the in-frame ones, dropping some. The sample shows roughly 200,000 clones, 70% to 90% of them seen only once. Sample: peripheral blood. The origin of the receptors is an elderly woman with acute or convalescent COVID-19. Each CDR3 is given with its conserved first and last residue. D genes are given only for firm matches. Where a row states a size, it is once, few, many or the class of an expanded clone; other rows omit it.

d_call: NA; clone_size: NA; v_call: TRBV29-1; j_call: TRBJ1-3; cdr3_aa: CSVSYYSGNTIYF; cdr3_nt: TGCAGCGTGTCCTACTACTCTGGAAACACCATATATTTT
d_call: TRBD2; clone_size: NA; v_call: TRBV15; j_call: TRBJ2-1; cdr3_aa: CATSGALAGVGNEQFF; cdr3_nt: TGTGCCACCAGCGGAGCACTAGCGGGAGTTGGCAATGAGCAGTTCTTC
d_call: NA; clone_size: NA; v_call: TRBV2; j_call: TRBJ2-2; cdr3_aa: CASTKRTGELFF; cdr3_nt: TGTGCCAGCACTAAACGGACAGGGGAGCTGTTTTTT
d_call: TRBD1; clone_size: NA; v_call: TRBV18; j_call: TRBJ1-6; cdr3_aa: CASSPTLQGIVSPLHF; cdr3_nt: TGTGCCAGCTCACCGACTTTACAGGGGATAGTCTCACCCCTCCACTTT
d_call: TRBD2; clone_size: NA; v_call: TRBV9; j_call: TRBJ2-2; cdr3_aa: CASSVRGDMNTGELFF; cdr3_nt: TGTGCCAGCAGCGTGCGGGGGGACATGAACACCGGGGAGCTGTTTTTT
d_call: NA; clone_size: NA; v_call: TRBV7-2; j_call: TRBJ2-5; cdr3_aa: CASSSYAKTQYF; cdr3_nt: TGTGCCAGCAGCTCTTACGCTAAGACCCAGTACTTC
d_call: TRBD1; clone_size: few; v_call: TRBV19; j_call: TRBJ1-5; cdr3_aa: CASSMIGGQGHNQPQHF; cdr3_nt: TGTGCCAGTAGTATGATTGGAGGACAGGGACACAATCAGCCCCAGCATTTT
d_call: TRBD2; clone_size: NA; v_call: TRBV6-2/TRBV6-3; j_call: TRBJ2-2; cdr3_aa: CASSYGGLADTGELFF; cdr3_nt: TGTGCCAGCAGTTACGGCGGACTAGCGGACACCGGGGAGCTGTTTTTT
d_call: NA; clone_size: NA; v_call: TRBV6-5; j_call: TRBJ1-2; cdr3_aa: CASKGTRHGYTF; cdr3_nt: TGTGCCAGCAAGGGGACAAGACATGGCTACACCTTC
d_call: NA; clone_size: NA; v_call: TRBV19; j_call: TRBJ1-1; cdr3_aa: CASSVVGAEAFF; cdr3_nt: TGTGCCAGTAGCGTAGTTGGTGCTGAAGCTTTCTTT
d_call: TRBD2; clone_size: NA; v_call: TRBV7-2; j_call: TRBJ2-3; cdr3_aa: CASSLGRSGTLDTQYF; cdr3_nt: TGTGCCAGCAGCTTAGGGCGTAGCGGGACTTTAGATACGCAGTATTTT
d_call: NA; clone_size: NA; v_call: TRBV5-5; j_call: TRBJ2-7; cdr3_aa: CASSHTRFTTYEQYF; cdr3_nt: TGTGCCAGCAGTCATACAAGATTCACCACGTACGAGCAGTACTTC
d_call: NA; clone_size: NA; v_call: TRBV27; j_call: TRBJ1-3; cdr3_aa: CASSLTGVGGNTIYF; cdr3_nt: TGTGCCAGCAGTTTAACGGGGGTTGGTGGAAACACCATATATTTT
d_call: TRBD1; clone_size: NA; v_call: TRBV5-1; j_call: TRBJ2-5; cdr3_aa: CASSGTGRGGPQYF; cdr3_nt: TGCGCCAGCAGCGGGACAGGGCGAGGTGGACCCCAGTACTTC
d_call: NA; clone_size: once; v_call: TRBV27; j_call: TRBJ2-5; cdr3_aa: CASSLLLRGVETQYF; cdr3_nt: TGTGCCAGCAGTTTATTGTTACGAGGAGTAGAGACCCAGTACTTC
d_call: TRBD2; clone_size: NA; v_call: TRBV28; j_call: TRBJ2-5; cdr3_aa: CASSFFGRGETQYF; cdr3_nt: TGTGCCAGCAGTTTTTTCGGGAGGGGAGAGACCCAGTACTTC
d_call: NA; clone_size: NA; v_call: TRBV7-2; j_call: TRBJ1-6; cdr3_aa: CASSPRAVDNSPLHF; cdr3_nt: TGTGCCAGCAGCCCGAGGGCCGTGGATAATTCACCCCTCCACTTT
d_call: TRBD2; clone_size: NA; v_call: TRBV18; j_call: TRBJ2-7; cdr3_aa: CASSPTSESYEQYF; cdr3_nt: TGTGCCAGCTCCCCGACTAGCGAGTCCTACGAGCAGTACTTC
d_call: NA; clone_size: NA; v_call: TRBV5-1; j_call: TRBJ1-3; cdr3_aa: CASTLGGLGNTIYF; cdr3_nt: TGCGCCAGCACCCTGGGAGGACTTGGAAACACCATATATTTT
d_call: TRBD2; clone_size: NA; v_call: TRBV7-2; j_call: TRBJ2-5; cdr3_aa: CASSRLARETQYF; cdr3_nt: TGTGCCAGCAGCCGACTAGCACGGGAGACCCAGTACTTC
d_call: NA; clone_size: NA; v_call: TRBV7-2; j_call: TRBJ1-2; cdr3_aa: CASSPKSGTTRGYTF; cdr3_nt: TGTGCCAGCAGCCCAAAGAGCGGGACAACTCGGGGCTACACCTTC
d_call: NA; clone_size: NA; v_call: TRBV11-1; j_call: TRBJ2-4; cdr3_aa: CASSLRGGLNIQYF; cdr3_nt: TGTGCCAGCAGCCTCAGGGGTGGTTTAAACATTCAGTACTTC
d_call: NA; clone_size: NA; v_call: TRBV28; j_call: TRBJ2-1; cdr3_aa: CASSSHSPVNEQFF; cdr3_nt: TGTGCCAGCAGTTCCCACTCGCCCGTAAATGAGCAGTTCTTC
d_call: TRBD1; clone_size: NA; v_call: TRBV5-6; j_call: TRBJ2-7; cdr3_aa: CASSFRPGTGFGSYEQYF; cdr3_nt: TGTGCCAGCAGCTTCCGTCCCGGGACAGGGTTTGGCTCCTACGAGCAGTACTTC
d_call: NA; clone_size: once; v_call: TRBV12-3/TRBV12-4; j_call: TRBJ1-5; cdr3_aa: CASSFLGQQPQHF; cdr3_nt: TGTGCCAGCAGTTTTCTGGGGCAGCAGCCCCAGCATTTT
d_call: TRBD1; clone_size: once; v_call: TRBV27; j_call: TRBJ2-7; cdr3_aa: CASSPWDRGPYEQYF; cdr3_nt: TGTGCCAGCAGTCCATGGGACAGGGGGCCCTACGAGCAGTACTTC
d_call: NA; clone_size: NA; v_call: TRBV7-2; j_call: TRBJ2-7; cdr3_aa: CASSSAVSYEQYF; cdr3_nt: TGTGCCAGCAGCTCCGCGGTTTCCTACGAGCAGTACTTC
d_call: NA; clone_size: NA; v_call: TRBV28; j_call: TRBJ2-3; cdr3_aa: CASSLRRVLRNTQYF; cdr3_nt: TGTGCCAGCAGTTTACGCCGGGTTTTGCGGAATACGCAGTATTTT
d_call: NA; clone_size: few; v_call: TRBV6-6; j_call: TRBJ2-1; cdr3_aa: CASTRTNEQFF; cdr3_nt: TGTGCCAGCACTAGGACAAATGAGCAGTTCTTC
d_call: NA; clone_size: NA; v_call: TRBV9; j_call: TRBJ2-2; cdr3_aa: CASMGGGELFF; cdr3_nt: TGTGCCAGCATGGGCGGGGGGGAGCTGTTTTTT
d_call: TRBD1; clone_size: NA; v_call: TRBV6-1; j_call: TRBJ1-5; cdr3_aa: CASSEAILTGAPFRYGNQPQHF; cdr3_nt: TGTGCCAGCAGTGAAGCTATACTTACAGGGGCCCCCTTTAGGTACGGCAATCAGCCCCAGCATTTT
d_call: NA; clone_size: once; v_call: TRBV6-5; j_call: TRBJ1-1; cdr3_aa: CASSSPAAGTEAFF; cdr3_nt: TGTGCCAGCAGTTCTCCGGCCGCGGGCACTGAAGCTTTCTTT
d_call: NA; clone_size: NA; v_call: TRBV28; j_call: TRBJ1-5; cdr3_aa: CASNPSPGTKPQHF; cdr3_nt: TGTGCCAGCAACCCCAGCCCTGGTACTAAACCCCAGCATTTT
d_call: NA; clone_size: NA; v_call: TRBV6-5; j_call: TRBJ1-1; cdr3_aa: CASSYGSGRGTEAFF; cdr3_nt: TGTGCCAGCAGTTACGGTTCCGGTCGGGGCACTGAAGCTTTCTTT
d_call: TRBD2; clone_size: NA; v_call: TRBV29-1; j_call: TRBJ2-1; cdr3_aa: CSGKAGDYNEQFF; cdr3_nt: TGCAGCGGAAAGGCGGGGGACTACAATGAGCAGTTCTTC
d_call: TRBD1; clone_size: few; v_call: TRBV28; j_call: TRBJ1-3; cdr3_aa: CASSSQGAGGNTIYF; cdr3_nt: TGTGCCAGCAGTTCACAGGGGGCGGGTGGAAACACCATATATTTT
d_call: NA; clone_size: few; v_call: TRBV18; j_call: TRBJ2-7; cdr3_aa: CASSRFRDTTYEQYF; cdr3_nt: TGTGCCAGCTCTCGTTTTCGGGACACGACCTACGAGCAGTACTTC